The 24 T cell receptor beta chains listed next were all sequenced from one sample in a study of identifying expanded T cells in peripheral blood. Using immunoSEQ multiplex PCR, the repertoire was profiled, and TCRdb retains in-frame clones only, with some absent. The data contain more than 50,000 clones, approximately 80% of them singletons. Source material: blood. These receptors all stem from a person aged 18 to 75 in good health.

The chain joins TRBV6-4 to TRBJ2-1, with TRBD2 identical over 9 bases. The CDR3 is 19 residues long. Trimming removed 6 bases from V and 3 bases from J; junction bases left unmatched: 18. Germline CDR1 reads MRHNA; CDR2 reads SNTAGT. The CDR3 sequence: CASRNLHPGQTSGYNEQFF. The CDR3 region has the DNA TGTGCCAGCAGGAACCTACACCCCGGGCAGACTAGCGGCTACAATGAGCAGTTCTTC.

V gene TRBV19 combines with J gene TRBJ2-3; maybe TRBD2 (6 bases). CDR3 size: 14 residues. Germline assignment: CDR1 LNHDA and CDR2 SQIVND (reference sequence). With 9 bases removed from V and 2 bases from J, the gap between germline ends came to 15 bases. The CDR3 region is CASTDGSSTDTQYF. The CDR3 nucleotides read TGTGCCAGCACCGACGGGAGTTCCACAGATACGCAGTATTTT.

The chain links TRBV10-3 to TRBJ2-7, with a possible D match to TRBD2 (5 bases). This CDR3 has 13 residues. V lost 6 bases to trimming and J lost 4 bases, with 13 bases between them. From germline, CDR1 is ENHRY and CDR2 SYGVKD. CDR3 nucleotides: TGTGCCATCAGAACCGGGGTGGAGTACGAGCAGTACTTC. Protein sequence: CAIRTGVEYEQYF.

This sequence joins TRBV29-1 and TRBJ2-3, with unresolved D. Trimming took 4 bases from V and 1 from J, leaving 9 bases between them. CDR3 length equals 13 residues. The germline V gene encodes CDR1 SQVTM and CDR2 ANQGSEA. CDR3 loop: CSVGSPRTDTQYF. The CDR3 coding sequence is TGCAGCGTTGGATCGCCGCGCACAGATACGCAGTATTTT.

J is TRBJ1-4 and V is TRBV11-2; D possibly corresponds to TRBD1 (6 bases). Germline V lookup: CDR1 SGHAT, CDR2 FQNNGV. The CDR3 is 13 amino acids. Deletions cut 5 bases from V and 7 bases from J, with 11 bases between. The CDR3 is CASSVGGGEKLFF. In DNA form, the CDR3 reads TGTGCCAGCAGCGTCGGAGGGGGTGAAAAACTGTTTTTT.

This clone showed up just a few times. The V and J genes are TRBV7-2 and TRBJ1-2, with D perhaps matching TRBD1 (5 bases). Between the trimmed V and J ends, which lost 3 bases and 4 bases, there was a span of 12 bases. Germline V gives CDR1 SGHTA, CDR2 FQGNSA. This CDR3 is built from 14 residues. The CDR3 region has the DNA TGTGCCAGCAGCTTGAGGGACGGCAGCTATGGCTACACCTTC. As protein: CASSLRDGSYGYTF.

The V gene is TRBV7-9, the J gene TRBJ2-7; maybe TRBD2 (6 bases). Germline-derived CDR1 and CDR2 are SEHNR and FQNEAQ (reference sequence). The V gene lost 4 bases and the J gene lost 3 bases, with 10 bases spanning the gap. The CDR3 runs 13 residues. CDR3 in DNA: TGTGCCAGCAGCTCGGGACTCCGCTACGAGCAGTACTTC. This encodes CASSSGLRYEQYF. The full variable domain, completed using reference TRBV7-9 and TRBJ2-7, is DTGVSQNPRHKITKRGQNVTFRCDPISEHNRLYWYRQTLGQGPEFLTYFQNEAQLEKSRLLSDRFSAERPKGSFSTLEIQRTEQGDSAMYLCASSSGLRYEQYFGPGTRLTVT.

This rearrangement joins TRBV19 to TRBJ1-2, with D unclear. Between the trimmed V and J ends, which lost 3 bases and 1 base, there was a span of 15 bases. This CDR3 is 16 amino acids long. From germline, CDR1 is LNHDA and CDR2 SQIVND (reference sequence). The CDR3 nucleotides read TGTGCCAGTAGTATTCTGACCGGTGGAGGTAACTATGGCTACACCTTC. Encoded protein: CASSILTGGGNYGYTF.

The chain recombines TRBV30 with TRBJ2-2; 8 bases map to TRBD2. The V gene end was trimmed by 4 bases and the J gene end by 5 bases; junction bases not matched to a gene: 9. This CDR3 comprises 15 residues. Germline CDR1 GTSNPN, CDR2 SVGIG (reference sequence). Written as DNA, the CDR3 is TGTGCCTGGAATAGGGGAGCGGGGGATACCGGGGAGCTGTTTTTT. It encodes CAWNRGAGDTGELFF.

The chain couples TRBV4-2 to TRBJ1-4; D may be TRBD1 (5 bases). This CDR3 is built from 15 residues. Trimming took off 4 bases at V and 7 bases at J, with 16 bases between the two ends. Germline CDR1 and CDR2: LGHNA and YNFKEQ. The CDR3 coding sequence is TGTGCCAGCAGCCGCCGACCGGGGCTCGGTGAAAAACTGTTTTTT. It translates to CASSRRPGLGEKLFF.

CDR3 sequence reads: CASSTDRGFGANVLTF. Here the CDR3 DNA reads TGCGCCAGCAGCACCGACAGGGGGTTTGGGGCCAACGTCCTGACTTTC. This chain connects TRBV5-1 to TRBJ2-6; 9 bases agree with TRBD1. The CDR3 runs to 16 residues. Germline loops: CDR1 SGHRS, CDR2 YFSETQ. V dropped 4 bases and J dropped 3; count of bases not matched to a gene: 5.

This sequence joins TRBV7-6 and TRBJ2-2; D gene ambiguous. V lost 1 base to trimming and J lost 4 bases, with 7 bases between them. The CDR3 is made up of 14 amino acids. Germline V gene sequence: CDR1 SGHVS, CDR2 FNYEAQ. In nucleotides, the CDR3 is TGTGCCAGCAGCTTAGATCTCGCCACCGGGGAGCTGTTTTTT. Translating it yields CASSLDLATGELFF.

This clone was counted a single time. The chain joins TRBV6-1 to TRBJ2-3; D unresolved. CDR1 is MNHNS, CDR2 SASEGT, per germline. The CDR3 has 15 amino acids. The V end was cut by 8 bases, the J end by 1 base, with 16 bases between. The CDR3 DNA sequence: TGTGCCAGCTCTACCCTGGGCCTTCGCACAGATACGCAGTATTTT. It translates to CASSTLGLRTDTQYF.

This clone was detected only a few times. The V and J genes are TRBV5-1 and TRBJ1-2; D gene unclear. Germline CDR1 and CDR2: SGHRS and YFSETQ. There are 15 residues in the CDR3. Deletions cut 0 bases from V and 6 bases from J, with 15 bases between. This CDR3 reads CASSLGFSGGHGYTF. Written as DNA, the CDR3 is TGCGCCAGCAGCTTGGGATTCAGTGGTGGTCATGGCTACACCTTC. The full variable domain, completed using reference TRBV5-1 and TRBJ1-2, is KAGVTQTPRYLIKTRGQQVTLSCSPISGHRSVSWYQQTPGQGLQFLFEYFSETQRNKGNFPGRFSGRQFSNSRSEMNVSTLELGDSALYLCASSLGFSGGHGYTFGSGTRLTVV.

CDR3 sequence: CASSQGAHVTQYF. The CDR3 region has the DNA TGTGCCAGCTCACAGGGGGCGCATGTGACCCAGTACTTC. The chain uses TRBV18 and TRBJ2-5; TRBD1 agrees at 7 bases. V lost 4 bases to trimming and J lost 7 bases; unmatched junction nucleotides: 6. Germline V gives CDR1 KGHSH, CDR2 LQKENI. The CDR3 has 13 amino acids.

This chain connects TRBV9 to TRBJ1-6, with unresolved D. Germline values: CDR1 SGDLS, CDR2 YYNGEE. The CDR3 spans 14 residues. V dropped 4 bases and J dropped 7 bases, with 12 bases sitting between them. The DNA of the CDR3 is TGTGCCAGCAGCCCCGATTTCGACAATTCACCCCTCCACTTT. It encodes CASSPDFDNSPLHF.

This clone was counted a few times. The V and J genes are TRBV7-6 and TRBJ1-6; 7 nucleotides line up with TRBD1. The germline CDR1 and CDR2 sequences are SGHVS and FNYEAQ. This CDR3 is built from 14 residues. V lost 5 bases and J lost 6; bases outside the gene matches: 4. In DNA, the CDR3 is TGTGCCAGCAGCCCAGGACAGGTTAATTCACCCCTCCACTTT. Its translation: CASSPGQVNSPLHF.

The chain joins TRBV6-5 to TRBJ2-3; D possibly uses TRBD1 or TRBD2 (5 bases each). This CDR3 contains 14 residues. V was cut by 8 bases and J by 0 bases, with 12 bases left in between. From germline, CDR1 is MNHEY and CDR2 SVGAGI. The CDR3 is CASGTRGSTDTQYF. DNA for the CDR3: TGTGCCAGCGGTACGAGGGGCAGCACAGATACGCAGTATTTT.

The chain links TRBV7-9 to TRBJ1-1; the match to TRBD1 covers 9 bases. CDR1 SEHNR and CDR2 FQNEAQ come from the germline V gene (reference sequence). The V segment lost 5 bases and the J segment 2 bases; nucleotides outside the gene matches: 3. This CDR3 has 14 residues. CDR3 nucleotides: TGTGCCAGCAGCAGGACAGGGGTCAACACTGAAGCTTTCTTT. Protein sequence: CASSRTGVNTEAFF.

V and J are TRBV5-4 and TRBJ2-5, with D perhaps TRBD1 or TRBD2 (7 bases each). Germline lookup yields CDR1 SGHNT and CDR2 YYREEE (reference sequence). V was clipped by 4 bases and J by 4 bases, with 17 bases between them. The CDR3 length is 15 residues. The CDR3 is CASSPGGAQGETQYF. The CDR3 bases are TGTGCCAGCAGCCCAGGGGGGGCGCAAGGAGAGACCCAGTACTTC.

The V call is TRBV30, the J call TRBJ2-1; 8 bases align to TRBD1. The CDR3 is 14 residues long. Per the germline V gene, CDR1 is GTSNPN and CDR2 is SVGIG (reference sequence). V dropped 6 bases and J dropped 4; count of bases not matched to a gene: 8. This chain's CDR3 is CACPGGKNYNEQFF. In nucleotides, the CDR3 is TGTGCCTGTCCAGGGGGCAAAAATTACAATGAGCAGTTCTTC. Full variable domain (outside the CDR3, taken from reference TRBV30 and TRBJ2-1): SQTIHQWPATLVQPVGSPLSLECTVEGTSNPNLYWYRQAAGRGLQLLFYSVGIGQISSEVPQNLSASRPQDRQFILSSKKLLLSDSGFYLCACPGGKNYNEQFFGPGTRLTVL.

V usage is TRBV18 and J usage is TRBJ2-5; D might be TRBD1 (5 bases). The CDR3 has 15 residues. Germline lookup yields CDR1 KGHSH and CDR2 LQKENI. Trimming stripped 3 bases from V and 5 bases from J, with 16 bases between. The CDR3 spells CASSPRQGSKETQYF. The CDR3 DNA sequence: TGTGCCAGCTCACCGCGCCAGGGATCCAAGGAGACCCAGTACTTC.

The rearrangement uses TRBV2 and TRBJ1-1, with TRBD1 as a possible D gene (6 bases). Germline CDR1 is SNHLY and CDR2 is FYNNEI. The CDR3 is 13 residues long. Trimming shortened V by 2 bases and J by 10 bases, and 14 bases separated the two germline ends. The CDR3 is CASSELGGDPAFF. The CDR3, as DNA: TGTGCCAGCAGTGAATTGGGGGGCGATCCAGCTTTCTTT.

The chain carries TRBV21-1 and TRBJ2-6. TRBV21-1 is labeled a pseudogene. This CDR3 is 17 amino acids long. The CDR3 region has the DNA TGTGCCAGCATCTTTACGGGCGTCAGCTCTGGGGCCAACGTCCTGACTTTC. Translated, it gives CASIFTGVSSGANVLTF.